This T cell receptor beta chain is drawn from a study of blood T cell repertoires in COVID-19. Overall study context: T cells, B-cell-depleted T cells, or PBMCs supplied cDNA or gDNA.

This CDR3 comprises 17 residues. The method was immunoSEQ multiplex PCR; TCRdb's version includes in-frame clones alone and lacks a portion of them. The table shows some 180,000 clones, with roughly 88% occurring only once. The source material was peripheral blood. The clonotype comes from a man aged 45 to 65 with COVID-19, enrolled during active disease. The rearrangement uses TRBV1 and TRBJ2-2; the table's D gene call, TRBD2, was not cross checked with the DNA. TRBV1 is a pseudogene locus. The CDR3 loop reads CTSSHYHSGLNTGELFF. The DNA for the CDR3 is TGCACCAGCAGCCATTACCATAGCGGACTGAACACCGGGGAGCTGTTTTTT.